These 22 T cell receptor beta chains were sequenced from one sample in a study of blood T cell repertoires in COVID-19. Some clones are missing from TCRdb's copy, which holds only in-frame ones; the method was immunoSEQ multiplex PCR. This sample carries some 210,000 clones, roughly 78% of them seen once, and the ten largest clones take approximately 12%. The sequenced material came from peripheral blood. The source is a woman in her thirties or forties with acute or convalescent COVID-19.

The chain has TRBV30 and TRBJ1-5; D remains unclear. This CDR3 is built from 16 residues. Per germline, CDR1 GTSNPN and CDR2 SVGIG (reference sequence). The V and J ends lost 1 base and 8 bases respectively, with 21 bases between them. The CDR3 coding sequence is TGTGCCTGGAGTGGGCCTAGACCTCGGGAGGGTGAGCCCCAGCATTTT. Amino acids: CAWSGPRPREGEPQHF.

The V call is TRBV5-6, the J call TRBJ1-1; 11 positions match TRBD1. CDR1 and CDR2 (germline): SGHDT, YYEEEE. This CDR3 comprises 15 residues. Germline trimming cut 3 bases from V and 5 bases from J; bases unmatched to any gene: 6. The chain's CDR3 is CASSWAGTGGTEAFF. The CDR3 coding sequence is TGTGCCAGCAGCTGGGCCGGGACAGGGGGAACTGAAGCTTTCTTT. The variable domain in full, with the rest retrieved from reference TRBV5-6 and TRBJ1-1, is DAGVTQSPTHLIKTRGQQVTLRCSPKSGHDTVSWYQQALGQGPQFIFQYYEEEERQRGNFPDRFSGHQFPNYSSELNVNALLLGDSALYLCASSWAGTGGTEAFFGQGTRLTVV.

This chain uses TRBV6-6 with TRBJ2-7; 9 nucleotides agree with TRBD2. This CDR3 is built from 14 residues. Germline trimming cut 7 bases from V and 8 bases from J; bases unmatched to any gene: 12. CDR1 is MNHNY, CDR2 SVGAGI, per germline (reference sequence). The CDR3 is CASKGGGAGDKQYF. DNA of the CDR3: TGTGCCAGCAAAGGCGGGGGGGCCGGTGATAAGCAGTACTTC.

V usage is TRBV27 and J usage is TRBJ1-2; D unclear. Germline V CDR1 and CDR2: MNHEY, SMNVEV (reference sequence). V lost 6 bases to trimming and J lost 13 bases, with 18 bases between them. This CDR3 spans 12 amino acids. The CDR3 sequence: CASSSLGLPFTF. As DNA, the CDR3 is TGTGCCAGCAGCTCCTTGGGCCTCCCGTTCACCTTC.

The chain carries TRBV11-1 and TRBJ2-5; 8 nucleotides line up with TRBD2. Germline CDR1 and CDR2: SGHAT and FQDESV (reference sequence). This CDR3 is built from 16 residues. Trimming cost V 5 bases and J 0 bases; bases outside gene matches: 8. This CDR3 is CASSARLARNQETQYF. The CDR3 DNA reads as TGTGCCAGCAGCGCTAGACTAGCGAGAAACCAAGAGACCCAGTACTTC.

V is TRBV7-9 and J is TRBJ2-2; D is uncertain. Germline V gene data show CDR1 as SEHNR and CDR2 as FQNEAQ (reference sequence). V dropped 5 bases and J dropped 8 bases, with 9 bases sitting between them. CDR3 length: 12 residues. The CDR3 DNA is TGTGCCAGCAGCCCGATGACTGGGGAGCTGTTTTTT. This codes for CASSPMTGELFF.

The chain is built from TRBV24-1 and TRBJ1-5; no reliable D call. CDR1 is KGHDR and CDR2 is SFDVKD in the germline V gene. V was trimmed by 5 bases and J by 3 bases, leaving 10 bases between them. The CDR3 contains 14 residues. In nucleotides, the CDR3 is TGTGCCACCAGTGGCGGTAGCCACAATCAGCCCCAGCATTTT. The encoded protein is CATSGGSHNQPQHF.

This clone was seen just once. V gene TRBV5-4 combines with J gene TRBJ2-7; 7 bases are shared with TRBD2. Germline V gene lookup returns CDR1 SGHNT and CDR2 YYREEE (reference sequence). V lost 0 bases and J lost 6; bases outside the gene matches: 3. The CDR3 has 13 amino acids. The CDR3 protein is CASSLDREGEQYF. The CDR3 DNA is TGTGCCAGCAGCTTGGATAGGGAGGGCGAGCAGTACTTC. The variable domain in full, completed from reference TRBV5-4 and TRBJ2-7, reads ETGVTQSPTHLIKTRGQQVTLRCSSQSGHNTVSWYQQALGQGPQFIFQYYREEENGRGNFPPRFSGLQFPNYSSELNVNALELDDSALYLCASSLDREGEQYFGPGTRLTVT.

The V gene is TRBV14, the J gene TRBJ2-7, with 7 bases identical to TRBD2. The germline CDR1 and CDR2 sequences are SGHDN and FVKESK. The V segment lost 9 bases and the J segment 1 base; nucleotides outside the gene matches: 6. The CDR3 totals 13 residues. For the CDR3, the DNA is TGTGCCAGTAGATCTAGCGGTTCCTACGAGCAGTACTTC. Protein product: CASRSSGSYEQYF.

The CDR3 loop is CASSKAKGTGLETSSSYEQYF. DNA of the CDR3: TGTGCCAGCAGCAAAGCAAAAGGGACAGGGCTAGAAACCTCTAGCTCCTACGAGCAGTACTTC. The chain carries TRBV21-1 and TRBJ2-7; the table's D call TRBD1 went unverified against the DNA. TRBV21-1 is deemed a pseudogene. There are 21 residues in the CDR3.

This clone was seen only once. This chain links TRBV30 with TRBJ1-4; D gene unclear. The V end lost 2 bases, the J end lost 2 bases, and 15 bases lay between the germline ends. Germline CDR1 is GTSNPN and CDR2 is SVGIG (reference sequence). CDR3 length: 16 amino acids. The CDR3 coding sequence is TGTGCCTGGAGTTCTCTTAGGAGTTCGACTAATGAAAAACTGTTTTTT. Encoded protein: CAWSSLRSSTNEKLFF.

The chain uses TRBV7-2 and TRBJ2-7; 8 nucleotides line up with TRBD2. The CDR3 sequence is 15 residues long. Per the germline V gene, CDR1 is SGHTA and CDR2 is FQGNSA. The V segment lost 5 bases and the J segment 2 bases; nucleotides outside the gene matches: 8. CDR3 region: CASSLSGSNTYEQYF. CDR3 coding DNA: TGTGCCAGCAGCCTAAGCGGGAGTAACACCTACGAGCAGTACTTC.

The V and J genes are TRBV3-1 (or the pseudogene TRBV3-2) and TRBJ2-4, with 7 bases identical to TRBD1. V lost 4 bases to trimming and J lost 6 bases; unmatched junction nucleotides: 6. In germline, CDR1 is LGHDT, CDR2 YNNKEL (reference sequence). CDR3 length: 14 amino acids. CDR3 DNA: TGTGCCAGCAGCCGCCTATACAGGGGAAACATTCAGTACTTC. Its protein is CASSRLYRGNIQYF.

This chain uses TRBV4-2 with TRBJ2-3, with TRBD2 matching over 10 bases. V was pared by 1 base and J by 2 bases, with 3 bases of the junction left unmatched. The CDR3 is 16 residues long. Per the germline V gene, CDR1 is LGHNA and CDR2 is YNFKEQ. For the CDR3, the DNA is TGTGCCAGCAGCCAAGGGGGACTAGCGACCACAGATACGCAGTATTTT. Translation: CASSQGGLATTDTQYF.

As DNA, the CDR3 is TGCGCCAGCAGCGTAACCGGGACAGGGGCTAAAGAGCAGTACTTC. Its protein product is CASSVTGTGAKEQYF. The rearrangement joins TRBV5-1 to TRBJ2-7; 10 positions match TRBD1. After removal of 4 bases from V and 7 bases from J, the junction contained 11 bases not matched to a gene. Per germline, CDR1 SGHRS and CDR2 YFSETQ. The CDR3 is 15 amino acids.

The chain joins TRBV10-1 to TRBJ2-3; the match to TRBD2 covers 11 bases. Per the germline V gene, CDR1 is WNHNN and CDR2 is SYGVQD (reference sequence). The CDR3 contains 18 residues. The junction had 9 bases not matched to a gene; V was cut back by 0 bases and J by 4 bases. CDR3 DNA sequence: TGCGCCAGCAGTGAGTCTCGATCTGTGGGACTAGCGGCAGATACGCAGTATTTT. The encoded protein is CASSESRSVGLAADTQYF.

The table lists this clone with a count of one. The chain combines TRBV27 with TRBJ1-1; maybe TRBD1 (5 bases). With 5 bases removed from V and 4 bases from J, the gap between germline ends came to 14 bases. The CDR3 is made up of 14 amino acids. Per the germline V gene, CDR1 is MNHEY and CDR2 is SMNVEV (reference sequence). The CDR3 region is CASSPLGGTTEAFF. CDR3 nucleotide sequence: TGTGCCAGCAGTCCCCTGGGCGGGACCACTGAAGCTTTCTTT.

This chain connects TRBV2 to TRBJ2-3, with 10 nucleotides matching TRBD2. Unmatched junction bases numbered 1, after V lost 4 bases and J lost 3 bases. CDR1 SNHLY and CDR2 FYNNEI come from the germline V gene. This CDR3 spans 14 amino acids. The CDR3 coding sequence is TGTGCCAGCAGTGTACTAGCGGGGACAGATACGCAGTATTTT. Translating gives CASSVLAGTDTQYF. Full variable domain (rest looked up from reference TRBV2 and TRBJ2-3): EPEVTQTPSHQVTQMGQEVILRCVPISNHLYFYWYRQILGQKVEFLVSFYNNEISEKSEIFDDQFSVERPDGSNFTLKIRSTKLEDSAMYFCASSVLAGTDTQYFGPGTRLTVL.

The chain uses TRBV19 and TRBJ2-7, with 7 bases that match TRBD1. This CDR3 has 14 residues. The trim removed 4 bases at V and 7 bases at J, leaving 10 bases unmatched. The germline CDR1 and CDR2 sequences are LNHDA and SQIVND (reference sequence). CDR3 in amino acids: CASSTTGILGEQYF. CDR3 DNA sequence: TGTGCCAGTAGTACGACAGGGATTCTCGGGGAGCAGTACTTC.

In its sample, this clone was seen a few times. The V gene is TRBV25-1, the J gene TRBJ2-2, with a tentative D call TRBD2 (6 bases). V was trimmed by 3 bases and J by 6 bases, leaving 11 bases between them. Germline CDR1 MGHDK, CDR2 SYGVNS. The CDR3 loop spans 14 amino acids. CDR3 residues: CASSDPREAGELFF. CDR3 DNA: TGTGCCAGCAGTGACCCCAGGGAGGCCGGGGAGCTGTTTTTT.

The table lists this clone with a count of one. V gene TRBV3-1 (or the pseudogene TRBV3-2) combines with J gene TRBJ1-3; 7 bases match TRBD1. With 8 bases clipped from V and 3 bases from J, the junction kept 7 bases outside the gene matches. The CDR3 covers 14 residues. From germline, CDR1 is LGHDT and CDR2 YNNKEL (reference sequence). The CDR3 sequence is CASGDWDSGNTIYF. The DNA of the CDR3 is TGTGCCAGCGGCGATTGGGACAGTGGAAACACCATATATTTT.

The rearrangement links TRBV12-3 or TRBV12-4 to TRBJ1-1; D is possibly TRBD1 (6 bases). Trimming left V 6 bases short and J 2 bases short, with 10 bases between. The CDR3 consists of 13 residues. The CDR3 sequence: CASRRQDNTEAFF. The CDR3 DNA reads TGTGCCAGCAGGCGACAGGACAACACTGAAGCTTTCTTT.